This TCR beta chain was recorded in a study of T cell changes during pregnancy in multiple sclerosis. Clones were read by immunoSEQ multiplex PCR, and TCRdb kept only the in-frame ones, dropping some. The table includes some 55,000 clones, more than 75% detected once. The CDR3 covers 15 residues. Germline V gene sequence: CDR1 SGHTA, CDR2 FQGTGA. V shed 1 base and J 5 bases; nucleotides not matched to a gene: 2. Sequenced input: peripheral blood from another person, used as feeder cells. The V gene is TRBV7-3, the J gene TRBJ1-1; TRBD1 matches 12 bases. This clonotype was sampled from a human donor whose cells served as feeder cells for cultures in a pregnancy study. In nucleotides, the CDR3 is TGTGCCAGCAGCTTAAGGGGACAGGGGGCTACTGAAGCTTTCTTT. It translates to CASSLRGQGATEAFF.